This T cell receptor beta chain was profiled in a study of cytomegalovirus exposure and HLA in healthy donors. The CDR3 extends over 15 amino acids. Germline V gene data show CDR1 as LGHNA and CDR2 as YSLEER. V lost 0 bases and J 5 bases, leaving 12 bases between the germline ends. In the PCR, 60 Vbeta and 13 Jbeta primers were used. TCRdb's copy holds only in-frame clones and misses some; the assay was immunoSEQ multiplex PCR. This sample has about 190,000 clones, with around 78% found just once. Study-wide results and limits: The productive fraction for most TCR beta V segments was about 90% or about 30% in an earlier analysis.

Comment on this clone: Its target is unknown.

The V and J genes are TRBV4-3 and TRBJ2-3; D remains ambiguous. This receptor was identified in a woman younger than 45 in good health and CMV-seropositive. Sequences were obtained from PBMCs. The CDR3 is CASSQDRSTGDTQYF. The CDR3 nucleotides read TGCGCCAGCAGCCAAGATAGATCAACGGGAGATACGCAGTATTTT.